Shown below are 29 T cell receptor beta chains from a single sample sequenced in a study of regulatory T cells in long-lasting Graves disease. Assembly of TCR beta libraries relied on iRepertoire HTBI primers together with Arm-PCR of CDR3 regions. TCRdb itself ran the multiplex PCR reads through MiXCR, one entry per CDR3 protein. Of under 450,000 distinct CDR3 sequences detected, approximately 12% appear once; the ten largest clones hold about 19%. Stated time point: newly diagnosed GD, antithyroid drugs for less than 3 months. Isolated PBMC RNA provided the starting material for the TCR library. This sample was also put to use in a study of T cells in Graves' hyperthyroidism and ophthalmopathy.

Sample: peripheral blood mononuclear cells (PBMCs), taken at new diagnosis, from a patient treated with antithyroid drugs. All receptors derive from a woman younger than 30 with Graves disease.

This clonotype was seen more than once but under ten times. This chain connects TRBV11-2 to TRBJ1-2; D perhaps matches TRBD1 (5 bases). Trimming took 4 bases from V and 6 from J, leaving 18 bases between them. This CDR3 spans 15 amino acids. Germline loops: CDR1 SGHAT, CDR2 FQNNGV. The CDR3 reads CASSSRPGLNHGYTF. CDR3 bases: TGTGCCAGCAGCTCTCGACCGGGACTAAACCATGGCTACACCTTC.

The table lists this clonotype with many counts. The CDR3 is CASSLGGGTLTPSSYNEQFF. CDR3 bases: TGTGCCAGCAGCTTAGGGGGTGGGACCCTGACCCCGAGCTCCTACAATGAGCAGTTCTTC. This chain links TRBV11-1 with TRBJ2-1; D possibly matches TRBD1 or TRBD2 (5 bases each). Per the germline V gene, CDR1 is SGHAT and CDR2 is FQDESV (reference sequence). The CDR3 totals 20 residues. The V gene lost 1 base and the J gene lost 0 bases, with 22 bases spanning the gap.

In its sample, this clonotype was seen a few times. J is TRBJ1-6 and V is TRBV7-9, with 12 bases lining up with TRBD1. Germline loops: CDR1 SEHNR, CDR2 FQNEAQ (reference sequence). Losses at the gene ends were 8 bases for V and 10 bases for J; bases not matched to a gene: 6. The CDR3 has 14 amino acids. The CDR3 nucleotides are TGTGCCAGCGGCTCCGGGACAGGGGGCTCACCCCTCCACTTT. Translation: CASGSGTGGSPLHF.

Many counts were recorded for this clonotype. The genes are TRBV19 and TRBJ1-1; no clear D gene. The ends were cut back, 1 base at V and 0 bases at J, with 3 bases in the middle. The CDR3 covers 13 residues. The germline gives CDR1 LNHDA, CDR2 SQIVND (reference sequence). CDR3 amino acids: CASSIALNTEAFF. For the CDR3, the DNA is TGTGCCAGTAGTATAGCCCTGAACACTGAAGCTTTCTTT.

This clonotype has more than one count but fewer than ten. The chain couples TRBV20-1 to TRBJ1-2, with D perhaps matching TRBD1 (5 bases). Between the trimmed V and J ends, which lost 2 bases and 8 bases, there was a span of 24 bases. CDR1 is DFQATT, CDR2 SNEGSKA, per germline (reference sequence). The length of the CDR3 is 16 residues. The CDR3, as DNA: TGCAGTGCTAGATTGAGTTTTGGGGCGCACCCTTTCGGCTACACCTTC. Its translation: CSARLSFGAHPFGYTF.

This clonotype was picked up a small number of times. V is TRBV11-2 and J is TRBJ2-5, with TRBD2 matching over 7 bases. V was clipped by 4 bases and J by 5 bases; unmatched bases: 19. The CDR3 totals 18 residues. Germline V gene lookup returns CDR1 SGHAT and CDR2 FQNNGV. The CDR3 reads CASSSRGRDGGGVETQYF. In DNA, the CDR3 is TGTGCCAGCAGCTCCCGTGGGAGGGACGGAGGAGGCGTGGAGACCCAGTACTTC.

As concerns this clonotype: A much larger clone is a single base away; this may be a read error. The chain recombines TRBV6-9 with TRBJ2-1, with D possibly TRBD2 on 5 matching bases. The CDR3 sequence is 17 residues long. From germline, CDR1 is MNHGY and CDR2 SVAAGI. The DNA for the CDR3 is TGTGCCAGCAGTTATTTGAGAGCCGCTAGCTCCTACAGTGAGCAGTTCTTC. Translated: CASSYLRAASSYSEQFF.

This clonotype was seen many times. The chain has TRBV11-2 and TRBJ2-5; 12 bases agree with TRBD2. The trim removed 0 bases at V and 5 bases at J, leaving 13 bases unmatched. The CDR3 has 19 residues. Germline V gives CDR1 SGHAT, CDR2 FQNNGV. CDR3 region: CASSLDGVWTSGDRETQYF. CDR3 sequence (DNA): TGTGCCAGCAGCTTAGACGGCGTGTGGACTAGCGGGGACCGGGAGACCCAGTACTTC.

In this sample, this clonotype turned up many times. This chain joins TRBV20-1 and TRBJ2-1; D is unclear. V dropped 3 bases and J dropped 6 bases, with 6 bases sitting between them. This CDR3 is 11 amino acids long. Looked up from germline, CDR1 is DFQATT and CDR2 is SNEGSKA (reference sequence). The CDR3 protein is CSASPLNEQFF. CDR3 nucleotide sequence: TGCAGTGCTAGTCCTCTCAATGAGCAGTTCTTC.

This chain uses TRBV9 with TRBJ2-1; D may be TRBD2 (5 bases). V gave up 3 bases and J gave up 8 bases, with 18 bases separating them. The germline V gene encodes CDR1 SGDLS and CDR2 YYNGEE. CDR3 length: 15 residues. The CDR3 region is CASSATEVGYDEQFF. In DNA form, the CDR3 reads TGTGCCAGCAGCGCCACGGAGGTTGGATACGATGAGCAGTTCTTC.

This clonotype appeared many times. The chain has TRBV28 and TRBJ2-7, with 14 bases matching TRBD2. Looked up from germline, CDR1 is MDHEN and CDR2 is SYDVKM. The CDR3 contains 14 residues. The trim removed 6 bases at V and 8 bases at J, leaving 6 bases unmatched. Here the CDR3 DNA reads TGTGCCAGCAGATTGGGACTAGCGGGAGAGAAGCAGTACTTC. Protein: CASRLGLAGEKQYF.

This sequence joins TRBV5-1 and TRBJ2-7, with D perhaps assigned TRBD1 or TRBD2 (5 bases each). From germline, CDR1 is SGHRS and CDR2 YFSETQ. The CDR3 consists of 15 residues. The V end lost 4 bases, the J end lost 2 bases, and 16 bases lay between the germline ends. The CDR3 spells CASSPSGRRTYEQYV. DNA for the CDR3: TGCGCCAGCAGCCCTTCGGGACGGAGGACCTACGAGCAGTACGTC.

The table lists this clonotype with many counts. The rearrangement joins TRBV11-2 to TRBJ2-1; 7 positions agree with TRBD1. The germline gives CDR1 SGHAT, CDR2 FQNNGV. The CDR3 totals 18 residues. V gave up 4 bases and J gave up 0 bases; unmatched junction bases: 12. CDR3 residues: CASSSYRGLSRSYNEQFF. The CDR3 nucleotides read TGTGCCAGCAGCTCGTACAGGGGCTTGAGCCGCTCCTACAATGAGCAGTTCTTC.

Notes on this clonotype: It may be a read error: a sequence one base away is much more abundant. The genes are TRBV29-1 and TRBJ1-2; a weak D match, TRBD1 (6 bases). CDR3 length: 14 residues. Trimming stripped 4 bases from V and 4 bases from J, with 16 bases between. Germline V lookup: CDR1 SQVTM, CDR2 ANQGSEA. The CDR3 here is CSVAWQGTTYGYTF. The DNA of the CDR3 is TGCAGCGTTGCGTGGCAGGGGACGACCTATGGCTACACCTTC.

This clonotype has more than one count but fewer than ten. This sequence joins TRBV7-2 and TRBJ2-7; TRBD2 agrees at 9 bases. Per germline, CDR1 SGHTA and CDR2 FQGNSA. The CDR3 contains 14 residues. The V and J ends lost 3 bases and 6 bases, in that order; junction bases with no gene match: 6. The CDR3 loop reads CASSFGGRAREQYF. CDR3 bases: TGTGCCAGCAGCTTTGGCGGGAGGGCCCGCGAGCAGTACTTC.

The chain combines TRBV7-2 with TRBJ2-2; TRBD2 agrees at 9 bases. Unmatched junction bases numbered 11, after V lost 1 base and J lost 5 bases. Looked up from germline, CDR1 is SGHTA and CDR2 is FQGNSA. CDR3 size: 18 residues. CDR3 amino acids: CASSLGLAAPRGTGELFF. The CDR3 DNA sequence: TGTGCCAGCAGCTTAGGACTAGCGGCCCCCCGAGGTACCGGGGAGCTGTTTTTT.

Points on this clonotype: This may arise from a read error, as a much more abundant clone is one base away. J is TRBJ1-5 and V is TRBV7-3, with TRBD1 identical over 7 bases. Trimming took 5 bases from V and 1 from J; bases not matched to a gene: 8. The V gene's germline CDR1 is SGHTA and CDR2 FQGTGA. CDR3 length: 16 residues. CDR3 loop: CASSGFGQASNQPQHF. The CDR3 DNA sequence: TGTGCCAGCAGCGGTTTCGGACAGGCCAGCAATCAGCCCCAGCATTTT.

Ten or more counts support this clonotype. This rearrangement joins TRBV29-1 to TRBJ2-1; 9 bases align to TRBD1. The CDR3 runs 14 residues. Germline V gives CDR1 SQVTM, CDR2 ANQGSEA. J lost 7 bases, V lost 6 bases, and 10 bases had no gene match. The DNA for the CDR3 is TGCAGCGTGCCTCCCGGGACAGGGATGAATGAGCAGTTCTTC. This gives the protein CSVPPGTGMNEQFF.

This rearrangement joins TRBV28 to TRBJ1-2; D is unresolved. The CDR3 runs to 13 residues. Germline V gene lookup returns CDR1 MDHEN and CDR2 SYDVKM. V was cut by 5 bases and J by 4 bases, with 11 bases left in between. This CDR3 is CASSAGASYGYTF. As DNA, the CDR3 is TGTGCCAGCAGTGCCGGAGCTTCCTATGGCTACACCTTC.

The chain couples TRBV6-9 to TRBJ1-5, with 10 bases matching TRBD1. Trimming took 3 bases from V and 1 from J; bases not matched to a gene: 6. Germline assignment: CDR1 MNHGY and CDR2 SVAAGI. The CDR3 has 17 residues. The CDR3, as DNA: TGTGCCAGCAGTTACGGGACAGGGGACAAGAGCAATCAGCCCCAGCATTTT. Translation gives CASSYGTGDKSNQPQHF.

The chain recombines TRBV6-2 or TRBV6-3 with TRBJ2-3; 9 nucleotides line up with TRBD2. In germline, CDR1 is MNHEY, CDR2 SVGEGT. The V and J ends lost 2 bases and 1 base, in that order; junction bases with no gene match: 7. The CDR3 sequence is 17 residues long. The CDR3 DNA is TGTGCCAGCAGTTACGTTCCTAGCGGGATGGGCACAGATACGCAGTATTTT. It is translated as CASSYVPSGMGTDTQYF.

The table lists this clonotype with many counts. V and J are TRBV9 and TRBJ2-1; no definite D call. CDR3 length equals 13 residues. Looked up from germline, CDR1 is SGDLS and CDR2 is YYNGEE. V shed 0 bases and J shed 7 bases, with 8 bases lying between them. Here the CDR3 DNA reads TGTGCCAGCAGCGTAGGTCCCGCGAATGAGCAGTTCTTC. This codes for CASSVGPANEQFF.

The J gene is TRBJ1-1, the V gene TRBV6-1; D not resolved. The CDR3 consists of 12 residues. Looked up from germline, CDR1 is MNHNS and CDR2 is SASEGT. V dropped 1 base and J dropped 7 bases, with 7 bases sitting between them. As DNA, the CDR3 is TGTGCCAGCAGTGAAGGAACCAGTGAAGCTTTCTTT. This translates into CASSEGTSEAFF.

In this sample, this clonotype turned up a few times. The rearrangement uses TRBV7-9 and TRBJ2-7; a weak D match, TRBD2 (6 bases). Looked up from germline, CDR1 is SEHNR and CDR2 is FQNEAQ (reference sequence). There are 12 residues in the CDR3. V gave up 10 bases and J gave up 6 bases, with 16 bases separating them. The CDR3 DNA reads TGTGCCACGGAGGGGCTAGCTAGCGAGCAGTACTTC. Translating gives CATEGLASEQYF.

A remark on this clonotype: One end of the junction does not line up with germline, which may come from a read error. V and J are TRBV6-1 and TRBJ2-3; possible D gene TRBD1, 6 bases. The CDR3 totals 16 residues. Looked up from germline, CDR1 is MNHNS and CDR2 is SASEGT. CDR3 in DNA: TGTGCCGGCAGTGAATTTCGACAGGAGATCACAGATACGCAGTATTTT. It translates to CAGSEFRQEITDTQYF.

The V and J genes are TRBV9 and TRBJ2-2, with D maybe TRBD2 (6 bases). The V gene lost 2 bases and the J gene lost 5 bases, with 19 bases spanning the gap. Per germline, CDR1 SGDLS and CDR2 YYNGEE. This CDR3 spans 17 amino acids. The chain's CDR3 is CASSVRRGSGRTGELFF. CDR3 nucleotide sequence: TGTGCCAGCAGCGTTCGGCGGGGCTCGGGGAGGACCGGGGAGCTGTTTTTT.

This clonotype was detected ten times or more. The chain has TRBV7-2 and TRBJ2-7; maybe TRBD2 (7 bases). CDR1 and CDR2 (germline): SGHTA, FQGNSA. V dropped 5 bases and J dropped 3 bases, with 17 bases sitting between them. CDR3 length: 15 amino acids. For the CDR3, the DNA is TGTGCCAGCAGCATACAAAGGGGGGGTGGCTACGAGCAGTACTTC. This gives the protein CASSIQRGGGYEQYF.

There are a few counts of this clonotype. In DNA form, the CDR3 reads TGTGCCACCAGTGATTTGAACAGCTACTATGGCTACACCTTC. It codes for CATSDLNSYYGYTF. V is TRBV24-1 and J is TRBJ1-2; D is undetermined. The CDR3 length is 14 residues. The V end lost 0 bases, the J end lost 3 bases, and 7 bases lay between the germline ends. Germline V CDR1 and CDR2: KGHDR, SFDVKD.

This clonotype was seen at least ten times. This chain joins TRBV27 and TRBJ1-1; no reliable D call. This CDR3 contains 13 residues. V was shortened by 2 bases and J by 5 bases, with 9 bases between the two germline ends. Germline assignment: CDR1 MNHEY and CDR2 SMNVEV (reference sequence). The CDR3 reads CASSLRRKTEAFF. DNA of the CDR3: TGTGCCAGCAGTTTAAGACGTAAGACTGAAGCTTTCTTT.